These T cell receptor beta chains were read from a single sample in a study of CD8+CD57+ T cells in acquired aplastic anemia. TCRdb re-called the reads with MiXCR, one entry per CDR3 protein. The data contain 210,000 or so distinct CDR3 sequences, roughly 50% of them singletons. The sequenced sample consisted of sorted CD4+, CD8+, or CD8+CD57+ T cells (not recorded which) from PBMCs. These receptors originate from a human donor with aplastic anemia. The CDR3 runs from the conserved cysteine through the conserved F or W. The D gene is left open where the match is weak. Size is stated for part of the rows, as once, few or many counts, or as a class when the clone is expanded.

abundance: -; v_gene: TRBV7-6; j_gene: TRBJ2-7; d_gene: -; CDR3nt: TGTGCCAGCAGCTTAGAGGGCGGTGGCTCCTACGAGCAGTACTTC; CDR3aa: CASSLEGGGSYEQYF
abundance: -; v_gene: TRBV5-1; j_gene: TRBJ2-7; d_gene: -; CDR3nt: TGCGCCAGCAGCTTCTCCGGGGGCCACTACGAGCAGTACTTC; CDR3aa: CASSFSGGHYEQYF
abundance: many; v_gene: TRBV6-5; j_gene: TRBJ2-7; d_gene: TRBD1; CDR3nt: TGTGCCAGCAGTTACTCGTCGCAGGGGGCGGCCTACGAGCAGTACTTC; CDR3aa: CASSYSSQGAAYEQYF
abundance: many; v_gene: TRBV20-1; j_gene: TRBJ2-3; d_gene: TRBD2; CDR3nt: TGCAGTGCCGCGGGGGGGGGCACAGATACGCAGTATTTT; CDR3aa: CSAAGGGTDTQYF
abundance: many; v_gene: TRBV14; j_gene: TRBJ2-6; d_gene: -; CDR3nt: TGTGCCAGCAGCCAAATTCGTACCTCTGGGGCCAACGTCCTGACTTTC; CDR3aa: CASSQIRTSGANVLTF
abundance: many; v_gene: TRBV19; j_gene: TRBJ1-5; d_gene: -; CDR3nt: TGTGCCAGTAGACCCGGCGGGTATAGCAATCAGCCCCAGCATTTT; CDR3aa: CASRPGGYSNQPQHF
abundance: many; v_gene: TRBV20-1; j_gene: TRBJ2-3; d_gene: TRBD2; CDR3nt: TGCACCGTAGCGGGGGCGGGGGATACGCAGTATTTT; CDR3aa: CTVAGAGDTQYF
abundance: -; v_gene: TRBV9; j_gene: TRBJ1-4; d_gene: TRBD1; CDR3nt: TGTGCCAGCAGCCCTCGACAGGGGACGGATGAAAAACTGTTTTTT; CDR3aa: CASSPRQGTDEKLFF
abundance: many; v_gene: TRBV15; j_gene: TRBJ1-2; d_gene: TRBD1; CDR3nt: TGTGCCACCAGCAGAGATACAGGGGTCGACTATGGCTACACCTTC; CDR3aa: CATSRDTGVDYGYTF
abundance: -; v_gene: TRBV7-3; j_gene: TRBJ1-5; d_gene: -; CDR3nt: TGTGCCAGCAGTGGACGAAATAGAAATCAGCACCAGCATTTT; CDR3aa: CASSGRNRNQHQHF
abundance: few; v_gene: TRBV10-1; j_gene: TRBJ2-2; d_gene: -; CDR3nt: TGCGCCAGCAGTGAGTCAGCGAACACCGGGGAGCTGTTTTTT; CDR3aa: CASSESANTGELFF
abundance: -; v_gene: TRBV20-1; j_gene: TRBJ1-2; d_gene: -; CDR3nt: TGCAGTGCTACCCCGGACCGCTATGGCTACACCTTC; CDR3aa: CSATPDRYGYTF
abundance: many; v_gene: TRBV15; j_gene: TRBJ1-3; d_gene: -; CDR3nt: TGTGCCACCAGCAGAGAGACAGGAGTCGTTGGAAACACCATATATTTT; CDR3aa: CATSRETGVVGNTIYF
abundance: -; v_gene: TRBV28; j_gene: TRBJ2-6; d_gene: TRBD1; CDR3nt: TGTGCCAGCAGTTTACAGGGGGCGCGGGCTGGGGCCAACGTCCTGACTTTC; CDR3aa: CASSLQGARAGANVLTF
abundance: -; v_gene: TRBV15; j_gene: TRBJ1-5; d_gene: -; CDR3nt: TGTGCCACCAGCAGCGGGGATCAGCCCCAGCATTTT; CDR3aa: CATSSGDQPQHF
abundance: many; v_gene: TRBV15; j_gene: TRBJ1-5; d_gene: TRBD1; CDR3nt: TGTGCCACCAGCAGTCTATACGGCCTCGACAGGGAGGGGCCTCATAGCAATCAGCCCCAGCATTTT; CDR3aa: CATSSLYGLDREGPHSNQPQHF
abundance: many; v_gene: TRBV7-9; j_gene: TRBJ2-5; d_gene: -; CDR3nt: TGTGCCAGCAGCTTAGCGCGGTCCGGGAGAGAGACCCAGTACTTC; CDR3aa: CASSLARSGRETQYF
abundance: once; v_gene: TRBV19; j_gene: TRBJ1-4; d_gene: -; CDR3nt: TGTGCCAGTAGTTCTCGGACAGCCTTTAATGAAAAACTGTTTTTT; CDR3aa: CASSSRTAFNEKLFF
abundance: many; v_gene: TRBV2; j_gene: TRBJ1-6; d_gene: -; CDR3nt: TGTGCCAGCAGTGGCCGGGAAGGGCGTGGGGCACCCCTCCACTTT; CDR3aa: CASSGREGRGAPLHF
abundance: -; v_gene: TRBV9; j_gene: TRBJ1-6; d_gene: -; CDR3nt: TGTGCCAGTTCCTGGGCCCAGGACGGGCCACCCCTCCACTTT; CDR3aa: CASSWAQDGPPLHF
abundance: -; v_gene: TRBV7-9; j_gene: TRBJ1-2; d_gene: TRBD1; CDR3nt: TGTGCCAGCAGCCCCGTGGGGGACAGGGGAATTGGCTATGGCTACACCTTC; CDR3aa: CASSPVGDRGIGYGYTF
abundance: many; v_gene: TRBV6-1; j_gene: TRBJ2-1; d_gene: -; CDR3nt: TGTGCCAGCAGCAGCGAGGGGGTGGCCTACAATGAGCAGTTCTTC; CDR3aa: CASSSEGVAYNEQFF
abundance: many; v_gene: TRBV7-9; j_gene: TRBJ2-5; d_gene: -; CDR3nt: TGTGCCAGCAGCCTACGGACAGTACAAGAGACCCAGTACTTC; CDR3aa: CASSLRTVQETQYF
abundance: many; v_gene: TRBV7-8; j_gene: TRBJ2-1; d_gene: TRBD2; CDR3nt: TGTGCCAGCAGCTCGGGACTAGCGGGGGTCAATGAGCAGTTCTTC; CDR3aa: CASSSGLAGVNEQFF
abundance: -; v_gene: TRBV2; j_gene: TRBJ2-1; d_gene: TRBD2; CDR3nt: TGTGCCAGGGTGGGTAGCGGGGGCGGGAATGAGCAGTTCTTC; CDR3aa: CARVGSGGGNEQFF
abundance: -; v_gene: TRBV7-9; j_gene: TRBJ2-5; d_gene: TRBD2; CDR3nt: TGTGCCAGCAGAGACGGGGGGGCAGAAGAGACCCAGTACTTC; CDR3aa: CASRDGGAEETQYF
abundance: -; v_gene: TRBV2; j_gene: TRBJ2-3; d_gene: -; CDR3nt: TGTGCCAGCACTTCCTTTGGGGTCACAGATACGCAGTATTTT; CDR3aa: CASTSFGVTDTQYF
abundance: many; v_gene: TRBV10-3; j_gene: TRBJ1-5; d_gene: -; CDR3nt: TGTGCCCCCGCCCCCCCGGGGAGACAGATCAATCAGCCCCAGCATTTT; CDR3aa: CAPAPPGRQINQPQHF